This TCR beta chain was identified in a study of response to subunit inactivated influenza vaccine. In TCRdb, the RT-PCR reads were re-called with MiXCR into one record per CDR3 protein. The sample has 500,000 to 600,000 distinct CDR3 sequences, around 11% seen once. As concerns this clonotype: Its matching antigen is unknown.

The V gene lost 11 bases and the J gene lost 5 bases, with 16 bases spanning the gap. In germline, CDR1 is MDHEN, CDR2 SYDVKM. The CDR3 is 13 amino acids. Broader study findings: Seasonal influenza vaccination, on each occasion, was suggested by the authors to recruit few new T cells.

This same sample was also part of a study on T cells expressing NK-cell markers. That source notes: 5'RACE template switching with UMIs generated TCR beta cDNA.

This TCR was recovered from a man aged 50 to 59 who received an inactivated influenza vaccine. The sample consisted of PBMCs from blood, taken on the day of vaccination. The chain recombines TRBV28 with TRBJ2-1; weak D call: TRBD2 (7 bases). The CDR3 DNA reads as TGTGCCGGGGGGGGCCTTCCCAACAATGAGCAGTTCTTC. Translated, it gives CAGGGLPNNEQFF.